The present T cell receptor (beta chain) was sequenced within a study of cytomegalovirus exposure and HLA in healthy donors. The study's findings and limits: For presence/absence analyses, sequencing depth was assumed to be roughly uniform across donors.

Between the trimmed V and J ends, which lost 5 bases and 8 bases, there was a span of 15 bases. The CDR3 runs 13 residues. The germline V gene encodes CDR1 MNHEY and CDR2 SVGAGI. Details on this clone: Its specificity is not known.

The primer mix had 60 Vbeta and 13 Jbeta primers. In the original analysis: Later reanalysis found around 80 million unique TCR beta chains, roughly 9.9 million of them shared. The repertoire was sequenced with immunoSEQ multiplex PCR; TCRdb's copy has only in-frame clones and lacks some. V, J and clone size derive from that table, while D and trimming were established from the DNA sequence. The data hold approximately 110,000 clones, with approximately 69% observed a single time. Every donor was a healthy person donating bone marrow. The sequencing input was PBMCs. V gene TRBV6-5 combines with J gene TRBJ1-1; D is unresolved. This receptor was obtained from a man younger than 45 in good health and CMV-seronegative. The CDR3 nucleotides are TGTGCCAGCAGTACCCTGGACGGGAGAGAAGCTTTCTTT. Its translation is CASSTLDGREAFF.